Presented here are 19 T cell receptor beta chains from one specimen sequenced in a study of T cells in Graves' hyperthyroidism and ophthalmopathy. Amplified TCR beta CDR3 regions came from RNA transcripts. TCR CDR3 underwent first-round RT-PCR with the HTBI primer set. TCRdb used MiXCR to reprocess the multiplex PCR reads, holding one entry per CDR3 protein. The table includes over 300,000 distinct CDR3 sequences, roughly 13% detected once. Sequences were obtained from blood. These receptors originate from a woman aged 40 to 49 with Graves' ophthalmopathy.

This clonotype has ten or more counts. V usage is TRBV19 and J usage is TRBJ1-1, with D hard to call. In germline, CDR1 is LNHDA, CDR2 SQIVND (reference sequence). The CDR3 is 16 residues long. V was cut by 3 bases and J by 1 base, with 15 bases left in between. CDR3 nucleotide sequence: TGTGCCAGTAGTATTTCTAGAGATCCCCGGAACACTGAAGCTTTCTTT. This sequence encodes CASSISRDPRNTEAFF.

This clonotype was seen more than once but under ten times. V gene TRBV7-8 combines with J gene TRBJ1-2, with a possible D match to TRBD1 (5 bases). Per the germline V gene, CDR1 is SGHVS and CDR2 is FQNEAQ. The V end was cut by 3 bases, the J end by 8 bases, with 16 bases between. The CDR3 loop spans 14 amino acids. CDR3 protein: CASSLIQEPKGYTF. CDR3 nucleotides: TGTGCCAGCAGCTTGATACAGGAGCCTAAGGGCTACACCTTC.

As for this clonotype: Since a much larger clone is just one base distant, this may be a read error. The conserved phenylalanine or tryptophan normally closing the CDR3 is absent here, so this likely arose from a read error. The chain carries TRBV7-9 and TRBJ2-1; 12 bases are shared with TRBD2. The CDR3 covers 17 residues. Germline CDR1 reads SEHNR; CDR2 reads FQNEAQ (reference sequence). Losses at the gene ends were 5 bases for V and 2 bases for J; bases not matched to a gene: 7. CDR3 loop: CASSTTRLAGAYNEQFL. The CDR3 nucleotides read TGTGCCAGCAGCACCACAAGACTAGCGGGGGCCTACAATGAGCAGTTCTTA.

The V gene is TRBV30, the J gene TRBJ2-4; TRBD2 aligns across 14 bases. After removal of 0 bases from V and 0 bases from J, the junction contained 10 bases not matched to a gene. The CDR3 consists of 20 residues. Germline V gene data show CDR1 as GTSNPN and CDR2 as SVGIG (reference sequence). This CDR3 reads CAWSVSRLAGGIIAKNIQYF. In DNA, the CDR3 is TGTGCCTGGAGTGTATCCCGACTAGCGGGAGGGATAATAGCCAAAAACATTCAGTACTTC.

This clonotype has just a few counts. This chain joins TRBV11-3 and TRBJ1-1, with unresolved D. V lost 0 bases and J lost 11, with 10 bases in between. The CDR3 extends over 12 amino acids. Germline CDR1 reads SGHNT; CDR2 reads YENEEA. CDR3 nucleotide sequence: TGTGCCAGCAGCTTAGATCCTACAGAGGCTTTCTTT. It specifies CASSLDPTEAFF.

This clonotype has only a few counts. V is TRBV7-9 and J is TRBJ1-2, with TRBD1 matching 7 bases. The trim removed 1 base at V and 7 bases at J, leaving 9 bases unmatched. The CDR3 spans 15 residues. The germline gives CDR1 SEHNR, CDR2 FQNEAQ (reference sequence). As DNA, the CDR3 is TGTGCCAGCAGCTTAGTAGGGACACAGGGGAGTGGCTACACCTTC. Translated: CASSLVGTQGSGYTF.

This clonotype was recorded at least ten times. The chain couples TRBV7-2 to TRBJ2-5, with D perhaps matching TRBD1 (5 bases). V was cut by 3 bases and J by 5 bases, with 13 bases left in between. Germline assignment: CDR1 SGHTA and CDR2 FQGNSA. The CDR3 spans 14 residues. The CDR3 spells CASSLSRVEETQYF. In nucleotides, the CDR3 is TGTGCCAGCAGCTTGTCCAGGGTGGAGGAGACCCAGTACTTC.

This clonotype was counted only a few times. CDR3: CATGTRDIEEKLFF. The CDR3 nucleotides read TGTGCCACAGGGACAAGAGATATAGAAGAAAAACTGTTTTTT. V is TRBV15 and J is TRBJ1-4; D is possibly TRBD1 (6 bases). Germline loops: CDR1 LNHNV, CDR2 YYDKDF (reference sequence). This CDR3 spans 14 amino acids. Trimming removed 9 bases from V and 8 bases from J, with 19 bases in between.

The V call is TRBV5-5, the J call TRBJ2-3; D gene unclear. In germline, CDR1 is SGHKS, CDR2 YYEKEE (reference sequence). CDR3 length: 15 residues. V was trimmed by 0 bases and J by 5 bases, leaving 13 bases between them. CDR3 sequence (DNA): TGTGCCAGCAGCTTGGACTCCTCGGTTCTAGATACGCAGTATTTT. Amino acid sequence: CASSLDSSVLDTQYF. Using reference TRBV5-5 and TRBJ2-3 for the parts outside the CDR3, the full variable domain is DAGVTQSPTHLIKTRGQQVTLRCSPISGHKSVSWYQQVLGQGPQFIFQYYEKEERGRGNFPDRFSARQFPNYSSELNVNALLLGDSALYLCASSLDSSVLDTQYFGPGTRLTVL.

The table lists this clonotype with many counts. V and J are TRBV14 and TRBJ2-1, with no clear D. The germline V gene encodes CDR1 SGHDN and CDR2 FVKESK. Trimming pared 5 bases from V and 0 bases from J, leaving 11 bases between. There are 15 residues in the CDR3. CDR3 DNA sequence: TGTGCCAGCAGCGATATGGTTAGCTCCTACAATGAGCAGTTCTTC. It is translated as CASSDMVSSYNEQFF. The complete variable domain, with remaining parts taken from reference TRBV14 and TRBJ2-1, reads EAGVTQFPSHSVIEKGQTVTLRCDPISGHDNLYWYRRVMGKEIKFLLHFVKESKQDESGMPNNRFLAERTGGTYSTLKVQPAELEDSGVYFCASSDMVSSYNEQFFGPGTRLTVL.

Only a few counts were recorded for this clonotype. The rearrangement uses TRBV18 and TRBJ1-6; D ambiguous. The V gene lost 1 base and the J gene lost 5 bases, with 9 bases spanning the gap. This CDR3 region has 15 residues. Germline loops: CDR1 KGHSH, CDR2 LQKENI. DNA for the CDR3: TGTGCCAGCTCACCACGTGCGGTAAATAATTCACCCCTCCACTTT. This gives the protein CASSPRAVNNSPLHF. The full variable domain, rest sourced from reference TRBV18 and TRBJ1-6, is NAGVMQNPRHLVRRRGQEARLRCSPMKGHSHVYWYRQLPEEGLKFMVYLQKENIIDESGMPKERFSAEFPKEGPSILRIQQVVRGDSAAYFCASSPRAVNNSPLHFGNGTRLTVT.

The rearrangement uses TRBV9 and TRBJ1-6; D is possibly TRBD1 (5 bases). Trimming pared 0 bases from V and 11 bases from J, leaving 15 bases between. In germline, CDR1 is SGDLS, CDR2 YYNGEE. This CDR3 has 15 residues. In nucleotides, the CDR3 is TGTGCCAGCAGCGTAGAATCCCAGGGAAGGCCACCCCTCCACTTT. The encoded protein is CASSVESQGRPPLHF.

This clonotype was counted ten times or more. This chain joins TRBV2 and TRBJ2-3, with 8 bases fitting TRBD2. In germline, CDR1 is SNHLY, CDR2 FYNNEI. This CDR3 comprises 15 residues. V was pared by 5 bases and J by 0 bases, with 4 bases of the junction left unmatched. The CDR3 region is CASSTLAGSTDTQYF. The CDR3 DNA reads TGTGCCAGCAGTACGTTAGCGGGGAGCACAGATACGCAGTATTTT.

The V gene is TRBV4-1, the J gene TRBJ1-2, with D possibly matching TRBD1 (6 bases). This CDR3 is 16 amino acids long. Germline V gene sequence: CDR1 MGHRA, CDR2 YSYEKL. V was pared by 4 bases and J by 7 bases, with 22 bases between. The CDR3 loop is CASSPWGGPRGRGYTF. The CDR3, as DNA: TGCGCCAGCAGCCCTTGGGGGGGGCCGAGAGGGCGTGGCTACACCTTC.

This clonotype was counted ten times or more. The chain's CDR3 is CASSLQGDYEQYF. Here the CDR3 DNA reads TGTGCCAGCAGTTTACAGGGGGACTACGAGCAGTACTTC. The gene calls are TRBV12-3 or TRBV12-4 and TRBJ2-7, with 7 bases matching TRBD1. The trim removed 2 bases at V and 3 bases at J, leaving 1 base unmatched. CDR3 size: 13 residues.

This clonotype has a handful of counts. The chain links TRBV6-1 to TRBJ1-2, with D tentatively TRBD1 (6 bases). The V gene's germline CDR1 is MNHNS and CDR2 SASEGT. Trimming took off 3 bases at V and 8 bases at J, with 22 bases between the two ends. The CDR3 extends over 16 amino acids. CDR3 DNA sequence: TGTGCCAGCAGTGATTTACTTGTAGGCAGGGGTCGCGGCTACACCTTC. Its protein is CASSDLLVGRGRGYTF.

This clonotype has a count of ten or more. The chain couples TRBV7-9 to TRBJ2-1; TRBD1 agrees at 9 bases. The V and J ends lost 2 bases and 7 bases, in that order; junction bases with no gene match: 9. Germline CDR1 is SEHNR and CDR2 is FQNEAQ (reference sequence). The length of the CDR3 is 16 residues. CDR3 amino acids: CASSLPGDRAVNEQFF. The DNA of the CDR3 is TGTGCCAGCAGCTTACCAGGGGACAGGGCAGTGAATGAGCAGTTCTTC.

This clonotype has at least ten counts. This chain uses TRBV7-9 with TRBJ2-1; unclear D gene. Looked up from germline, CDR1 is SEHNR and CDR2 is FQNEAQ (reference sequence). V was cut by 2 bases and J by 4 bases, with 6 bases left in between. This CDR3 spans 13 amino acids. The CDR3 is CASSLPRYNEQFF. DNA for the CDR3: TGTGCCAGCAGCTTACCGCGGTACAATGAGCAGTTCTTC.

This clonotype turned up a few times. The chain links TRBV28 to TRBJ1-4; weak D call: TRBD1 (6 bases). The CDR3 runs to 14 residues. Trimming stripped 1 base from V and 10 bases from J, with 13 bases between. Germline values: CDR1 MDHEN, CDR2 SYDVKM. CDR3 sequence: CASSLFGGAGKLFF. The CDR3 nucleotides are TGTGCCAGCAGTTTATTTGGGGGGGCCGGAAAACTGTTTTTT.